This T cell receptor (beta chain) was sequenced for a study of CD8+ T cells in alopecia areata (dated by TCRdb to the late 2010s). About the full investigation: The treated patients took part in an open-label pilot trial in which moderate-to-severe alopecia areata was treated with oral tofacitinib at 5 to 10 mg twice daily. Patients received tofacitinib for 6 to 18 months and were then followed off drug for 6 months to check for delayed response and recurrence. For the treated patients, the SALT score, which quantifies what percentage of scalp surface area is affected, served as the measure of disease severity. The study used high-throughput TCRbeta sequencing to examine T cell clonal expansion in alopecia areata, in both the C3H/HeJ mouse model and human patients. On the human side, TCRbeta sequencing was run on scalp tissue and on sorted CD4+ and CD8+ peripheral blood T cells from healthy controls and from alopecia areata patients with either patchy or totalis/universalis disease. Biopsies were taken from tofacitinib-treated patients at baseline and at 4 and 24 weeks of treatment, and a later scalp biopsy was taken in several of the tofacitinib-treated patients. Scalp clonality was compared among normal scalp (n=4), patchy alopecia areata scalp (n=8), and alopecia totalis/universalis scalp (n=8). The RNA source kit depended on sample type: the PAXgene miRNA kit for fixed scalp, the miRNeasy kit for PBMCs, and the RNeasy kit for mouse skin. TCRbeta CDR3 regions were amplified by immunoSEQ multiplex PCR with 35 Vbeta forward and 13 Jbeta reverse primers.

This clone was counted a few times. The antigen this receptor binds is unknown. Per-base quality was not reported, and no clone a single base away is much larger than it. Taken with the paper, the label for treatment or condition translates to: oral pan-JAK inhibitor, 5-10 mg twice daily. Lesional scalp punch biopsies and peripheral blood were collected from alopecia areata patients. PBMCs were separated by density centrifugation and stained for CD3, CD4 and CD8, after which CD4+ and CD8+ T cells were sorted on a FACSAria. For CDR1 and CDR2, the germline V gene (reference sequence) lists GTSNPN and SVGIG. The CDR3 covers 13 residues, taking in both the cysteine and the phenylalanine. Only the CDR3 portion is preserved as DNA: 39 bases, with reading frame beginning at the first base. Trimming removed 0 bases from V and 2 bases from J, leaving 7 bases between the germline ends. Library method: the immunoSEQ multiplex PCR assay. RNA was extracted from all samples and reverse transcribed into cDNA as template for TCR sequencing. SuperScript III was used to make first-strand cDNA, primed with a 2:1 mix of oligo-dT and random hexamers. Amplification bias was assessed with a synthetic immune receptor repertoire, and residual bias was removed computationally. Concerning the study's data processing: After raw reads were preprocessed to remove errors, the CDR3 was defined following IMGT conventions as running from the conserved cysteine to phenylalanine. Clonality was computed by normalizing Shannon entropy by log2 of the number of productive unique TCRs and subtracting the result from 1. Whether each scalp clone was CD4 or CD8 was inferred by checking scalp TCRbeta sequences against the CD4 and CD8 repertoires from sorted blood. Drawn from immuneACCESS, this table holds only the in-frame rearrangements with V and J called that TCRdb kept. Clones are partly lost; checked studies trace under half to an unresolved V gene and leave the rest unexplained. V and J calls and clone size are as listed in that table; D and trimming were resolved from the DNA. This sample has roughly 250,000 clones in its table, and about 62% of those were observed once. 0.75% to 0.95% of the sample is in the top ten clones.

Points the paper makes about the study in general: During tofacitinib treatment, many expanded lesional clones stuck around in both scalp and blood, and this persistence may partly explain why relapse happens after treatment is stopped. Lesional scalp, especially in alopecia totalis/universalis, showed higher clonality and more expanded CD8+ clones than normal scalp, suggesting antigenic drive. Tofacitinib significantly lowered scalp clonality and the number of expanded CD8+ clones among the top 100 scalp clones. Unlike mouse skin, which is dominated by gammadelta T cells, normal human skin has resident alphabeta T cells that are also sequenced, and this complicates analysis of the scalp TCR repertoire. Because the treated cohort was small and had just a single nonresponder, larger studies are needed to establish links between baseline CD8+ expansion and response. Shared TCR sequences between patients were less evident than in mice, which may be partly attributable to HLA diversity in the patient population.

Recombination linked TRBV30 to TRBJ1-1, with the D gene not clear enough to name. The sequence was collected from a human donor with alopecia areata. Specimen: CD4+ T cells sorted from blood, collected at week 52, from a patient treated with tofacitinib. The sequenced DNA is TGTGCCTGGAGTGTACATTCAAACACTGAAGCTTTCTTT. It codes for CAWSVHSNTEAFF.